This T cell receptor beta chain was captured by sequencing in a study of blood T cell repertoires in COVID-19. In the study overall: The study drew acute and convalescent COVID-19 samples from the United States, Italy and Spain.

Assay used: immunoSEQ multiplex PCR; TCRdb lists only in-frame clones, some missing. The sample has 200,000 to 250,000 clones; about 85% are singletons. Enrollees, about 18 to 89 years old, lived in about two dozen US areas. Cohort assignment relied on participant-reported clinical history. The TCR comes from a woman in her 30s who had recovered from COVID-19. Sequenced material: PBMCs or T cells enriched from blood (not recorded which).

CDR3 DNA: TGCGCCACCATGACAGGGACAGCTAAAGAGACCCAGTACTTC. It yields the protein CATMTGTAKETQYF. J is TRBJ2-5 and V is TRBV5-1, with TRBD1 matching 7 bases. Germline CDR1 and CDR2: SGHRS and YFSETQ. V lost 9 bases to trimming and J lost 3 bases; unmatched junction nucleotides: 11. The CDR3 sequence is 14 residues long.